The entry below describes one T cell receptor beta chain. Germline V lookup: CDR1 SGHRS, CDR2 YFSETQ. CDR3 size: 14 residues. This entry is derived from a study of T cells expressing NK-cell markers. One entry per CDR3 protein, without DNA, is what TCRdb gives after re-calling the 5' RACE reads. The sample data list more than 400,000 distinct CDR3 sequences. The receptor comes from a woman between 18 and 75 years old in good health. The rearrangement links TRBV5-1 to TRBJ2-3; TCRdb reports TRBD1, a call that lacks DNA to check it against. Input material: blood T cells: a sorted CD56 or NKG2C T cell subset, CD4+ or CD8+ T cells, or bulk PBMC T cells (not recorded which). The CDR3 reads CASSVIAGGDTQYF.